The present T cell receptor (beta chain) was sequenced within a study of blood T cells in healthy people across ages. It was with a sample-barcoded 5' primer and a J-beta primer mix that a second PCR of roughly 7 to 12 cycles was run. TCRdb re-called the 5' RACE reads with MiXCR, one entry per CDR3 protein. The repertoire holds over 600,000 distinct CDR3 sequences, with more than 50% as singletons. Germline CDR1 is MDHEN and CDR2 is SYDVKM. CDR3 length equals 16 residues. Losses at the gene ends were 2 bases for V and 11 bases for J; bases not matched to a gene: 16. This clonotype was observed once. The sequence was obtained from a man aged 35 to 55 in good health. Sequencing input: blood. This sequence joins TRBV28 and TRBJ2-5; 8 nucleotides agree with TRBD2. CDR3 coding DNA: TGTGCCAGCAGTTTACGACAGCGGGGGTCCTACAATGAGCAGTACTTC. It encodes CASSLRQRGSYNEQYF.